A selection of T cell receptor beta chains follows, all from one sample in a study of blood T cell repertoires in COVID-19. Data came from immunoSEQ multiplex PCR; TCRdb stores just in-frame clones and leaves some out. The sample lists 100,000 to 130,000 clones, about 93% seen once, with 1% to 1.5% in the top ten. Material: peripheral blood. These receptors came from a woman in her twenties or thirties with acute or convalescent COVID-19. Each CDR3 is given without its conserved first and last residue.

V	length	J	CDR3
TRBV2	13	TRBJ1-4	ASSPGGYPNEKLF
TRBV9	13	TRBJ2-5	ASSVGSGYQETQY
TRBV5-4	11	TRBJ2-3	ASSLGGADTQY
TRBV6-2/TRBV6-3	12	TRBJ2-7	ASSYGQGNYEQY
TRBV24-1	12	TRBJ2-3	ATSDGDWIDTQY
TRBV7-2	12	TRBJ2-7	ASSPSGGTYEQY
TRBV4-2	12	TRBJ1-1	ASSQEGARSGTF
TRBV3-1/TRBV3-2	11	TRBJ1-2	ASSQRGNYGYT
TRBV15	10	TRBJ2-7	ATSRDLGEQY
TRBV30	13	TRBJ1-4	AWNPGQGSDEKLF
TRBV10-2	13	TRBJ2-6	ASSEPRGWANVLT
TRBV9	12	TRBJ2-3	ASSEDSRGNTQY
TRBV28	14	TRBJ1-1	ASSLPAQGGGTEAF
TRBV28	14	TRBJ2-5	ASSQISGGLWETQY
TRBV11-2	10	TRBJ2-7	ASSPRVGEQY
TRBV28	12	TRBJ1-5	ASSLRMSNQPQH
TRBV7-2	12	TRBJ1-6	ASSLKGRNSPLH